This entry is about one T cell receptor (beta chain). Its recognized antigen is unknown. No much larger clone is present one base from it, and per-base qualities are unavailable. Interpreted using the paper, the time point label stands for: baseline before first vaccination. The vaccinee samples were drawn from two UK trials, COV001 and COV002, one of which was a single-blind randomized controlled phase 2/3 trial testing AZD1222 (ChAdOx1 nCoV-19) in healthy adults. Trial participant PBMC samples were collected at day 0 and day 28 after the second dose for TCRbeta chain sequencing. The CDR3 regions of human TCRbeta chains were analyzed by immunosequencing. The paper's processing steps were these. Repertoire TCRs were matched against a reference library of SARS-CoV-2-specific TCRs generated with the MIRA antigen-specificity platform. Breadth was defined as the fraction of unique TCRs that were SARS-CoV-2-associated. Depth was defined as the fraction of total T cells that were SARS-CoV-2-associated. Using the MIRA data, every spike-specific TCR was mapped to the spike region that the TCR reacted to and assigned to either a CD4 or a CD8 class. Log10-transformed breadth and depth values were compared by one-way ANOVA with Sidak's multiple comparisons tests. TCRdb limited this immuneACCESS table to in-frame rearrangements with V and J called. A share of clones is missing; checked studies link under half to unresolved V genes, and the rest is unexplained. The DNA gave D and trimming, while V, J and clone size come from that table. The table for this sample lists roughly 100,000 clones; 75% to 95% of them were counted only once. The ten largest clones capture 45% to 50% of the sample.

CDR1 and CDR2 are drawn from the germline V gene (reference sequence): SGHKS, YYEKEE. V loses 0 bases of germline sequence and J loses 9 bases, and the interval between the two ends is 13 bases. Counted from cysteine to phenylalanine, this CDR3 has 15 amino acids. The entry retains the CDR3 DNA only, 45 bases that are in frame from base 1. These data belong to a study of T cell responses to AZD1222 COVID-19 vaccine (TCRdb year 2021). Background for the entire study: AZD1222 recipients given second doses at about 4 weeks or at about 12 weeks were pooled, since spike-specific TCR depth and breadth were not found to differ between the two schedules. A total of approximately 250 trial participants underwent TCR sequencing, of whom around 210 had received two doses of AZD1222 and around 25 had received two doses of the MenACWY control vaccine. Trial participants were enrolled by age into 18-55, 56-69 and 70-plus year subgroups, with approximately 160, 26 and 62 TCR-sequenced participants respectively. General conclusions and limits of the study: Reportedly, almost half of the unique spike-specific TCRs recognized epitopes lying outside the regions that are mutated in the B.1.351 and B.1.1.7 variants. Conclusions about previously exposed vaccinees are limited, since just 6 or 7 AZD1222 recipients were seropositive for SARS-CoV-2 at baseline. A significant rise in spike-specific TCR breadth and depth was observed after two AZD1222 doses relative to day 0 and relative to MenACWY recipients. In the small 56-69-year group, the increase in depth fell short of significance, most likely because of low power. Because no day 14 peak-response samples were available, the repertoires could be characterized only after the peak T cell response. Most participants were white British and females outnumbered males, and the authors suggested that clonal diversity may have been underestimated. The whole spike protein was spanned by vaccine-associated CD4 TCRs, and dominant responses were seen in regions 160-218 and 743-854.

The sample here was peripheral blood, taken on day 0 of AZD1222 vaccination. The TCR comes from an adult in good health. Rearrangement joined TRBV5-5 to TRBJ1-6, with TRBD1 perhaps the D gene, on 5 matching bases. At the DNA level, the sequence is TGTGCCAGCAGCTTGGCCGTGCAGGGCAGTTCACCCCTCCACTTT. Translated, this gives CASSLAVQGSSPLHF.